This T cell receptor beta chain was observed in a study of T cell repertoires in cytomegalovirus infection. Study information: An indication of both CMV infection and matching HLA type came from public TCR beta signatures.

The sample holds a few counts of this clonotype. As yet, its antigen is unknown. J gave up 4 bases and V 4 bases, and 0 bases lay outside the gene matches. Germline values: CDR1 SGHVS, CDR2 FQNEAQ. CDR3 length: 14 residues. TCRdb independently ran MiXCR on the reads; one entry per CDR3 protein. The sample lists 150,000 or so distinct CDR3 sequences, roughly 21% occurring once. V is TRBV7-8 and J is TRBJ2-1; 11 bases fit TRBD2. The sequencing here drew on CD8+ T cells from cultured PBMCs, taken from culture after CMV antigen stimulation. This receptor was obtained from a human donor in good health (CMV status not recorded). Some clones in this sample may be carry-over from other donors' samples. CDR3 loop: CASSWTSGYNEQFF. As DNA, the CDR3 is TGTGCCAGCAGCTGGACTAGCGGGTACAATGAGCAGTTCTTC.